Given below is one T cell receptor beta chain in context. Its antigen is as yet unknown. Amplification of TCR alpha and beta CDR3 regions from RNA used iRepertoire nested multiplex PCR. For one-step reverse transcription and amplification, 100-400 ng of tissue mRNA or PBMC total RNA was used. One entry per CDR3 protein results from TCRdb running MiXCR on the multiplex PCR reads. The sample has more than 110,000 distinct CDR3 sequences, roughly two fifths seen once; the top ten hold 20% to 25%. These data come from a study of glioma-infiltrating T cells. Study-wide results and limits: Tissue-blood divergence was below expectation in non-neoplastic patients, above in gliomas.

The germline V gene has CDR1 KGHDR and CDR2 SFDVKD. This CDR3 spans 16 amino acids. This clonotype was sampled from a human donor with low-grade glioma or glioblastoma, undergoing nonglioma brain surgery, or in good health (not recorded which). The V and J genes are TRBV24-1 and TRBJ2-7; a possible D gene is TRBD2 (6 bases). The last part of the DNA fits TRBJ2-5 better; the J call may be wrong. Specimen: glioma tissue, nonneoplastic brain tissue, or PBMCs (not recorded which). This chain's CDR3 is CATSEGDRGAGETQYF. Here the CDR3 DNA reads TGTGCCACCAGTGAGGGGGATCGCGGGGCGGGGGAGACCCAGTACTTC.